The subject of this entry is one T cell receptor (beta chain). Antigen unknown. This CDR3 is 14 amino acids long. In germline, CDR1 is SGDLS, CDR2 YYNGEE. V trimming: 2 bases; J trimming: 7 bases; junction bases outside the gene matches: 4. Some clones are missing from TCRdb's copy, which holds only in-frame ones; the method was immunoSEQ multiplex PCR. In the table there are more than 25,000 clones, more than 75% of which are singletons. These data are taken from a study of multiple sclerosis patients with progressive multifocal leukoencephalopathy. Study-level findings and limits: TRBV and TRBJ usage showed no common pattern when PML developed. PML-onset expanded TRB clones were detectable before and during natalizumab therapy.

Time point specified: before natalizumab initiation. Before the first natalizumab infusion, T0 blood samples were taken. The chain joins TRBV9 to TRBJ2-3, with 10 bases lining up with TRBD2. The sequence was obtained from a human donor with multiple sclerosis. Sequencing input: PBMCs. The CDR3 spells CASSVSGGVNTQYF. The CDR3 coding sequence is TGTGCCAGCAGCGTGAGCGGGGGGGTCAATACGCAGTATTTT.